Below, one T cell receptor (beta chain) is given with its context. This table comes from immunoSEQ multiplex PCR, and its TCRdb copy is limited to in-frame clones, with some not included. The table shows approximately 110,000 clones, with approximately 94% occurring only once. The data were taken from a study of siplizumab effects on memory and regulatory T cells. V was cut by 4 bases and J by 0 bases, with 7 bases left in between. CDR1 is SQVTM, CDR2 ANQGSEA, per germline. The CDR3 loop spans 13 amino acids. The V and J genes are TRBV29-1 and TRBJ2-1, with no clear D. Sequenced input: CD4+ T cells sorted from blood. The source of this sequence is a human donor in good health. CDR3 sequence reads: CSVAASSYNEQFF. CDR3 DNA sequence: TGCAGCGTTGCGGCCAGCTCCTACAATGAGCAGTTCTTC.